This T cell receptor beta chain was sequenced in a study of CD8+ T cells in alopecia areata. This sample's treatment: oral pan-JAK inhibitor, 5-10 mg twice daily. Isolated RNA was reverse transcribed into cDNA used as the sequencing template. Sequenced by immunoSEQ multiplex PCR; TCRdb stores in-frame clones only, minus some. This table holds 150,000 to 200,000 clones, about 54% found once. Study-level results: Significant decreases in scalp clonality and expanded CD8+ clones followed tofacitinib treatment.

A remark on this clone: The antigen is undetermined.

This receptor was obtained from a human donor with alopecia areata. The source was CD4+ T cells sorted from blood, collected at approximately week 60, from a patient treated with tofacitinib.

The CDR3 reads CASSSRWTSGGKSPYEQYF. CDR3 nucleotide sequence: TGCGCCAGCAGCTCCCGATGGACTAGCGGGGGGAAATCTCCCTACGAGCAGTACTTC. The rearrangement joins TRBV5-1 to TRBJ2-7; 14 nucleotides align to TRBD2. Germline CDR1 SGHRS, CDR2 YFSETQ. Unmatched junction bases numbered 13, after V lost 3 bases and J lost 2 bases. The CDR3 spans 19 residues.